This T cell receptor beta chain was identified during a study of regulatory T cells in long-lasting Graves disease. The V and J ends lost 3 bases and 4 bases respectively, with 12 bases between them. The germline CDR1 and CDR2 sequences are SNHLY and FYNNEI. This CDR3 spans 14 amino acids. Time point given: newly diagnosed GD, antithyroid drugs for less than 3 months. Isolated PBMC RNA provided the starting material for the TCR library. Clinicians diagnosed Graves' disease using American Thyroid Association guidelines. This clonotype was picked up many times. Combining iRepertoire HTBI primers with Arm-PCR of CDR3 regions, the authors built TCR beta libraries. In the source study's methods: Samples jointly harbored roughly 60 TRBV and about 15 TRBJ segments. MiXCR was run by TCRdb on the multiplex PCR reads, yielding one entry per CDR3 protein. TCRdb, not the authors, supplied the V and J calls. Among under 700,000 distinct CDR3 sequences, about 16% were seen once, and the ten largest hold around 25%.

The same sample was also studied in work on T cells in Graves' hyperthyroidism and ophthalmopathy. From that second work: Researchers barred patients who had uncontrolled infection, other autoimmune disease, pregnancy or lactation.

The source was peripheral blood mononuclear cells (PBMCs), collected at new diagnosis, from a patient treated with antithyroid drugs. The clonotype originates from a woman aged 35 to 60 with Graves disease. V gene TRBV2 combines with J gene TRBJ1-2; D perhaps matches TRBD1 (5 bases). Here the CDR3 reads CASSEGVGVYGYTF. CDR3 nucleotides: TGTGCCAGCAGTGAGGGGGTAGGGGTCTATGGCTACACCTTC. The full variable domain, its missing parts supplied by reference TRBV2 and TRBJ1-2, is EPEVTQTPSHQVTQMGQEVILRCVPISNHLYFYWYRQILGQKVEFLVSFYNNEISEKSEIFDDQFSVERPDGSNFTLKIRSTKLEDSAMYFCASSEGVGVYGYTFGSGTRLTVV.